This TCR beta chain was identified in a study of T cells expressing NK-cell markers. Study-wide findings and caveats: Unclear, still, was the HCMV specificity of the expanded NKG2C+ T cell clones. Each of roughly six donors carried dominant NKG2C+ clonotypes accounting for roughly 1.0-7.5% of CD8+ T cells.

Comment on this clonotype: Its antigen is still unknown.

Germline CDR1 SGHTA, CDR2 FQGNSA. The CDR3 runs to 17 residues. Beta-chain TCR cDNA was generated via 5'RACE template switching with UMIs. From its re-call of the 5' RACE reads, TCRdb lists each CDR3 protein once, without DNA. Recorded for this sample: roughly 300,000 distinct CDR3 sequences. This sequence joins TRBV7-2 and TRBJ2-3; with no DNA, the TCRdb D assignment of TRBD1 cannot be verified. Sequencing was carried out using blood T cells: a sorted CD56 or NKG2C T cell subset, CD4+ or CD8+ T cells, or bulk PBMC T cells (not recorded which). This TCR was sampled from a woman aged 18 to 75 in good health. CDR3 amino acids: CASSLASRGNLVDTQYF.